This T cell receptor (beta chain) is drawn from a study of blood T cell repertoires in COVID-19. The protocol was immunoSEQ multiplex PCR, while the TCRdb copy is restricted to in-frame clones and leaves out a portion. The sample yields 84,000 or so clones, around 77% seen once. This clone showed up just a few times. V was pared by 5 bases and J by 5 bases, with 8 bases of the junction left unmatched. Germline CDR1 is SEHNR and CDR2 is FQNEAQ (reference sequence). The CDR3 covers 15 residues. The receptor was isolated from a human donor in a cohort sampled during active COVID-19. What was sequenced was peripheral blood. The chain recombines TRBV7-9 with TRBJ2-1; TRBD2 agrees at 8 bases. CDR3 sequence reads: CASSRPGTRNNEQFF. DNA of the CDR3: TGTGCCAGCAGCCGTCCCGGGACTAGAAACAATGAGCAGTTCTTC.